The 12 T cell receptor beta chains presented below share a single source sample, sequenced in a study of shared clonotypes between healthy human individuals. Assay: immunoSEQ multiplex PCR; the TCRdb copy retains only in-frame clones and omits some. The profile covers 2 million to 2.5 million clones, with 85% to 95% appearing a single time and more than 0.1% taken by the ten largest. What was sequenced was naive CD4+ T cells sorted from blood. Indicated subset: CD45RA+ positively selected. The receptors originated from a man aged 18 to 30 in good health.

This sequence joins TRBV19 and TRBJ2-3; tentatively, D is TRBD1 (5 bases). Germline V gives CDR1 LNHDA, CDR2 SQIVND (reference sequence). The CDR3 has 14 residues. The germline V and J ends were trimmed by 4 bases and 4 bases, with 12 bases remaining between them. The CDR3 loop reads CASSSQGYADTQYF. Here the CDR3 DNA reads TGTGCCAGTAGTAGCCAGGGATATGCAGATACGCAGTATTTT.

The chain has TRBV5-6 and TRBJ2-7; the match to TRBD2 covers 9 bases. V shed 3 bases, J shed 3 bases, and the junction held 7 bases outside the gene matches. The CDR3 has 15 residues. Per germline, CDR1 SGHDT and CDR2 YYEEEE. The CDR3 here is CASSSWSGGNYEQYF. The DNA for the CDR3 is TGTGCCAGCAGCTCCTGGAGCGGGGGGAACTACGAGCAGTACTTC.

The sample holds one count of this clone. The CDR3 region is CASSEPGTGQQYF. In DNA form, the CDR3 reads TGTGCCAGCAGTGAGCCCGGGACAGGCCAGCAGTACTTC. The rearrangement uses TRBV25-1 and TRBJ2-7, with 8 positions matching TRBD1. The ends lost 3 bases at V and 8 bases at J; junction bases unmatched: 6. Germline lookup yields CDR1 MGHDK and CDR2 SYGVNS. The CDR3 covers 13 residues.

The chain uses TRBV5-1 and TRBJ2-7, with 7 bases matching TRBD2. This CDR3 comprises 17 residues. CDR1 and CDR2 from the germline V gene are SGHRS and YFSETQ. V dropped 4 bases and J dropped 5; count of bases not matched to a gene: 18. This CDR3 reads CASSPTLGAAGRNEQYF. The CDR3 bases are TGCGCCAGCAGCCCAACCTTGGGCGCAGCGGGGCGCAACGAGCAGTACTTC. The complete variable domain, with remaining parts taken from reference TRBV5-1 and TRBJ2-7, reads KAGVTQTPRYLIKTRGQQVTLSCSPISGHRSVSWYQQTPGQGLQFLFEYFSETQRNKGNFPGRFSGRQFSNSRSEMNVSTLELGDSALYLCASSPTLGAAGRNEQYFGPGTRLTVT.

The J gene is TRBJ2-7, the V gene TRBV10-3, with D tentatively TRBD1 or TRBD2 (5 bases each). CDR3 length: 11 residues. Germline lookup yields CDR1 ENHRY and CDR2 SYGVKD. V shed 6 bases and J shed 6 bases, with 9 bases lying between them. In DNA form, the CDR3 reads TGTGCCATCAGATCCGGGACCGAGCAGTACTTC. It codes for CAIRSGTEQYF.

The table lists this clone with a few counts. This chain links TRBV5-1 with TRBJ1-6, with D perhaps TRBD1 (5 bases). The germline CDR1 and CDR2 sequences are SGHRS and YFSETQ. The CDR3 covers 15 residues. Trimming shortened V by 4 bases and J by 7 bases, and 15 bases separated the two germline ends. In nucleotides, the CDR3 is TGCGCCAGCAGCCCCCAGGGACTGCCGAATTCACCCCTCCACTTT. Translated: CASSPQGLPNSPLHF.

V usage is TRBV5-1 and J usage is TRBJ2-4; D is perhaps TRBD1 or TRBD2 (5 bases each). This CDR3 contains 16 residues. V lost 0 bases and J 8 bases, leaving 18 bases between the germline ends. The germline CDR1 and CDR2 sequences are SGHRS and YFSETQ. The CDR3 region has the DNA TGCGCCAGCAGCTTGGCGGGGCGCTTGGGGATAGACATTCAGTACTTC. This sequence encodes CASSLAGRLGIDIQYF.

As for this clone: Different DNA sequences within this sample yield the same CDR3. The J gene is TRBJ2-2, the V gene TRBV9; a possible D gene is TRBD2 (5 bases). The V gene's germline CDR1 is SGDLS and CDR2 YYNGEE. This CDR3 is 16 amino acids long. With 0 bases removed from V and 0 bases from J, the gap between germline ends came to 9 bases. The CDR3 coding sequence is TGTGCCAGCAGCGTAGAAGGAGGTTCGAACACCGGGGAGCTGTTTTTT. Translation gives CASSVEGGSNTGELFF.

The rearrangement links TRBV9 to TRBJ2-7; either TRBD1 or TRBD2 may supply D (5 bases each). This CDR3 has 15 amino acids. Germline-derived CDR1 and CDR2 are SGDLS and YYNGEE. V dropped 0 bases and J dropped 0 bases, with 10 bases sitting between them. CDR3 in amino acids: CASSVESGTSYEQYF. As DNA, the CDR3 is TGTGCCAGCAGCGTAGAGTCAGGGACCTCCTACGAGCAGTACTTC.

The chain is built from TRBV7-9 and TRBJ1-4; 7 bases match TRBD1. The CDR3 is made up of 15 amino acids. The V gene's germline CDR1 is SEHNR and CDR2 FQNEAQ (reference sequence). J gave up 5 bases and V 1 base, and 4 bases lay outside the gene matches. The CDR3 bases are TGTGCCAGCAGCTTAGGAGGGGGCAGAAATGAAAAACTGTTTTTT. Protein: CASSLGGGRNEKLFF.

This chain joins TRBV2 and TRBJ1-1; D gene unclear. Germline lookup yields CDR1 SNHLY and CDR2 FYNNEI. The CDR3 is made up of 15 amino acids. V was cut by 3 bases and J by 0 bases, with 11 bases left in between. The CDR3, as DNA: TGTGCCAGCAGTGATAGGGCAGTCTTGAACACTGAAGCTTTCTTT. This codes for CASSDRAVLNTEAFF.

J is TRBJ2-3 and V is TRBV6-5; 13 bases line up with TRBD2. From germline, CDR1 is MNHEY and CDR2 SVGAGI. The trim removed 4 bases at V and 2 bases at J, leaving 3 bases unmatched. The CDR3 is made up of 16 amino acids. CDR3 bases: TGTGCCAGCAGTTTCGGACTAGCGGGAGACACAGATACGCAGTATTTT. It encodes CASSFGLAGDTDTQYF.